The entry that follows covers one T cell receptor beta chain sequence. The antigen is undetermined. This sample was taken from a study of T cell responses to AZD1222 COVID-19 vaccine. Whole-study findings and limits: All repertoire sampling was performed exclusively after the peak T cell response.

This table comes from immunoSEQ multiplex PCR, and its TCRdb copy is limited to in-frame clones, with some not included. Among approximately 180,000 clones listed, 90% to 95% were seen once. V was shortened by 1 base and J by 0 bases, with 10 bases between the two germline ends. This CDR3 is 17 amino acids long. Looked up from germline, CDR1 is SEHNR and CDR2 is FQNEAQ (reference sequence). The input for sequencing was peripheral blood, taken on day 0 of AZD1222 vaccination. This TCR was sampled from an adult in good health. V usage is TRBV7-9 and J usage is TRBJ2-6; no reliable D call. The DNA for the CDR3 is TGTGCCAGCAGCTTAGGAACTCACTACTCTGGGGCCAACGTCCTGACTTTC. Protein: CASSLGTHYSGANVLTF.